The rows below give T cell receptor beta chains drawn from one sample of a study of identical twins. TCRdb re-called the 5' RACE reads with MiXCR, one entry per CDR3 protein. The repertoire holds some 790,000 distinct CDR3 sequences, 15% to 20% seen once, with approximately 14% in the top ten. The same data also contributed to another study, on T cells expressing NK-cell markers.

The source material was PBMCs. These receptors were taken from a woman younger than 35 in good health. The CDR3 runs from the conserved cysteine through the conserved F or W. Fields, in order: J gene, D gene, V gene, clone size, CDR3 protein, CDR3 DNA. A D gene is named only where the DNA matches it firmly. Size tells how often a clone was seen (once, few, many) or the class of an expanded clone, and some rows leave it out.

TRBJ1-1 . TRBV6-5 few CASRLAGTLNTEAFF TGTGCCAGCAGGTTAGCCGGGACCTTGAACACTGAAGCTTTCTTT
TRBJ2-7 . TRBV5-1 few CASSLAVEYEQYF TGCGCCAGCAGCTTGGCCGTGGAGTACGAGCAGTACTTC
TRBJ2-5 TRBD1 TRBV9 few CASSYGTEETQYF TGTGCCAGCAGCTACGGGACAGAAGAGACCCAGTACTTC
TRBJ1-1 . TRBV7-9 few CASSLALTAEAFF TGTGCCAGCAGCTTAGCGTTAACGGCTGAAGCTTTCTTT
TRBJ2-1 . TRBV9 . CASSVVHHSSYNEQFF TGTGCCAGCAGCGTAGTACACCACAGCTCCTACAATGAGCAGTTCTTC
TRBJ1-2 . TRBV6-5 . CASSYVRGLDGYTF TGTGCCAGCAGTTACGTACGGGGGTTGGATGGCTACACCTTC
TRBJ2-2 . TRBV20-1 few CSARDPLAAGELFF TGCAGTGCTAGAGACCCTCTGGCGGCCGGGGAGCTGTTTTTT
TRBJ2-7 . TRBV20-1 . CSASVRLGDYEQYF TGCAGTGCTAGTGTGAGACTAGGGGACTACGAGCAGTACTTC
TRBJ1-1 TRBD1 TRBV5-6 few CASSRTGSSTEAFF TGTGCCAGCAGCAGGACAGGTAGTTCGACTGAAGCTTTCTTT
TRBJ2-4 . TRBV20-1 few CSGRPPDF TGCAGTGGTAGGCCCCCCGATTTC
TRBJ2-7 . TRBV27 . CASSLPGQGEVEQYF TGTGCCAGCAGTCTGCCCGGGCAGGGGGAGGTCGAGCAGTACTTC
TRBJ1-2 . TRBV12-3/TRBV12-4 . CASGGGDGYTF TGTGCCAGCGGGGGAGGGGATGGCTACACCTTC
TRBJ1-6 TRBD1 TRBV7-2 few CASSKKTGSSYNSPLHF TGTGCCAGCAGCAAAAAGACAGGGAGCTCCTATAATTCACCCCTCCACTTT
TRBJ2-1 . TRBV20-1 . CSALLLVAASNNEQFF TGCAGTGCTCTGCTTTTAGTAGCGGCTTCTAACAATGAGCAGTTCTTC
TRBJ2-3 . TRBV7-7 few CASGPTGTDTQYF TGTGCCAGTGGCCCGACAGGTACAGATACGCAGTATTTT
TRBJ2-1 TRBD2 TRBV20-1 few CSAKAGEVYNEQFF TGCAGTGCTAAGGCGGGAGAGGTTTACAATGAGCAGTTCTTC